The 5 T cell receptor beta chains below come from one sample, sequenced in a study of blood T cells in healthy people across ages. A second roughly 6 to 11 cycle PCR used barcoded and J-beta primers. MiXCR was run by TCRdb on the 5' RACE reads, yielding one entry per CDR3 protein. The sample includes fewer than 2,000,000 distinct CDR3 sequences, roughly 43% of them seen just once. Sequenced material: blood. The source is a human donor in good health.

This clonotype was observed a few times. The chain links TRBV4-3 to TRBJ1-2; no reliable D call. With 0 bases removed from V and 4 bases from J, the gap between germline ends came to 6 bases. The CDR3 has 13 residues. Germline V gene lookup returns CDR1 LGHNA and CDR2 YSLEER. CDR3 nucleotides: TGCGCCAGCAGCCAAGATTTAGTCTATGGCTACACCTTC. Residues: CASSQDLVYGYTF.

This clonotype has only a few counts. The V and J genes are TRBV25-1 and TRBJ2-1; TRBD2 aligns across 9 bases. The V gene end was trimmed by 5 bases and the J gene end by 6 bases; junction bases not matched to a gene: 11. CDR3 length: 16 residues. The germline CDR1 and CDR2 sequences are MGHDK and SYGVNS. Here the CDR3 DNA reads TGTGCCAGCAGTCCTTCCGGGACTAGCCCCCCCAATGAGCAGTTCTTC. It translates to CASSPSGTSPPNEQFF.

The V call is TRBV6-5, the J call TRBJ1-3; maybe TRBD1 (6 bases). V was pared by 8 bases and J by 0 bases, with 17 bases between. The CDR3 is 16 residues long. Germline V gene sequence: CDR1 MNHEY, CDR2 SVGAGI. CDR3 region: CASHSGAGSSGNTIYF. The CDR3 region has the DNA TGTGCCAGCCATTCAGGGGCAGGGAGCTCTGGAAACACCATATATTTT.

The V gene is TRBV9, the J gene TRBJ2-2; 7 bases are shared with TRBD1. Germline V gene lookup returns CDR1 SGDLS and CDR2 YYNGEE. V lost 3 bases to trimming and J lost 4 bases; unmatched junction nucleotides: 3. The CDR3 spans 14 residues. The CDR3 DNA sequence: TGTGCCAGCAGCGCGACAGGGACCACCGGGGAGCTGTTTTTT. This sequence encodes CASSATGTTGELFF.

This clonotype turned up a few times. In nucleotides, the CDR3 is TGCGCCAGCAGCCATCTGGGACTAGCGGGGAGACCAGATACGCAGTATTTT. It translates to CASSHLGLAGRPDTQYF. The chain carries TRBV4-3 and TRBJ2-3; 13 bases map to TRBD2. Germline values: CDR1 LGHNA, CDR2 YSLEER. The CDR3 runs to 17 residues. V was clipped by 3 bases and J by 4 bases; unmatched bases: 7.